This entry features one T cell receptor beta chain sequence. The entry originates in a study of blood T cell repertoires in COVID-19. Study as a whole: Material from acute and convalescent COVID-19 was sourced from the United States, Italy and Spain. Sources were T cells, B-cell-depleted T cells, or PBMCs; the material itself was cDNA or gDNA.

In the original workflow: It was from reference gene primer amplification that nucleated cell counts were estimated. TCRdb's copy holds only in-frame clones and misses some; the assay was immunoSEQ multiplex PCR. The V and J calls and clone size come from that table; D and trimming were worked out from the DNA. The table has fewer than 250,000 clones, around nine tenths seen once; the top ten hold 3% to 3.5%. The receptor was derived from a man aged 55-75 years with acute or convalescent COVID-19. Sequenced sample: peripheral blood.

CDR3 sequence: CASSSTGTGYNEQFF. DNA for the CDR3: TGTGCCAGCAGCTCGACCGGGACAGGCTACAATGAGCAGTTCTTC. This chain links TRBV3-1 (or the pseudogene TRBV3-2) with TRBJ2-1; 8 nucleotides match TRBD1. Trimming removed 5 bases from V and 3 bases from J; junction bases left unmatched: 6. CDR3 length: 15 amino acids. Looked up from germline, CDR1 is LGHDT and CDR2 is YNNKEL (reference sequence).